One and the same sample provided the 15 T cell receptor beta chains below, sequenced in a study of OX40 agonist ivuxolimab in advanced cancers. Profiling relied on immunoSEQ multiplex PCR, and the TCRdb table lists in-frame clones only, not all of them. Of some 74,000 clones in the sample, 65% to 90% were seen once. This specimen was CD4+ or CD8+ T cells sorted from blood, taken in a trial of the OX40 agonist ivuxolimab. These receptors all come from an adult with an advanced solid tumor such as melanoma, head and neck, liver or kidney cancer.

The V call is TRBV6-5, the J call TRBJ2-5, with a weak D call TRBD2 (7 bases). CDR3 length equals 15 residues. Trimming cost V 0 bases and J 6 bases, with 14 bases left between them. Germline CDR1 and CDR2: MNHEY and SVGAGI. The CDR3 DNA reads TGTGCCAGCAGTTACTCACCAGGGGAGGGTAAGACCCAGTACTTC. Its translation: CASSYSPGEGKTQYF.

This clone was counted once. The CDR3 DNA is TGTGCCAGTAGTACGGGACTTAACCAAGCCGGAGAAAAACTGTTTTTT. Translating gives CASSTGLNQAGEKLFF. The chain carries TRBV19 and TRBJ1-4, with D tentatively TRBD1 (5 bases). There are 16 residues in the CDR3. The V end lost 4 bases, the J end lost 8 bases, and 20 bases lay between the germline ends. The germline gives CDR1 LNHDA, CDR2 SQIVND (reference sequence).

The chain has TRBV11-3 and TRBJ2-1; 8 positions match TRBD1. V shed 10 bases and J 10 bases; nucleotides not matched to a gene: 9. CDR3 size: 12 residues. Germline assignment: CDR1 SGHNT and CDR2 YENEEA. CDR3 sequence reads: CATLDRVGEQFF. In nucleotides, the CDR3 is TGTGCCACATTGGACAGGGTGGGGGAGCAGTTCTTC.

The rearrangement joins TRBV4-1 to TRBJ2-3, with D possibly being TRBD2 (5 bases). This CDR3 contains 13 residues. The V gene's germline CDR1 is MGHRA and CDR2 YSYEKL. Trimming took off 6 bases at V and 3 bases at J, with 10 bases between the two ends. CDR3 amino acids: CASRPRGTDTQYF. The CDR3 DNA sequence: TGCGCCAGCAGACCCCGGGGTACAGATACGCAGTATTTT.

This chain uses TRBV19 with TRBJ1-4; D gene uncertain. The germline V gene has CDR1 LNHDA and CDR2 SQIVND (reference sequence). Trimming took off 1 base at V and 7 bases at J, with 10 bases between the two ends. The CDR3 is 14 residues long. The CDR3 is CASSIGAGPEKLFF. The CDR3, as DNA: TGTGCCAGTAGTATAGGGGCAGGCCCTGAAAAACTGTTTTTT. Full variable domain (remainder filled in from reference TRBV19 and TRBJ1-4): DGGITQSPKYLFRKEGQNVTLSCEQNLNHDAMYWYRQDPGQGLRLIYYSQIVNDFQKGDIAEGYSVSREKKESFPLTVTSAQKNPTAFYLCASSIGAGPEKLFFGSGTQLSVL.

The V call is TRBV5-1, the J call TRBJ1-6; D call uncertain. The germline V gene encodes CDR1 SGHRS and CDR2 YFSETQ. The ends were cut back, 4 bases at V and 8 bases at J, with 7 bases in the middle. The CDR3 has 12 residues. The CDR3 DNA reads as TGCGCCAGCAGCAACCAGGATTCACCCCTCCACTTT. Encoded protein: CASSNQDSPLHF.

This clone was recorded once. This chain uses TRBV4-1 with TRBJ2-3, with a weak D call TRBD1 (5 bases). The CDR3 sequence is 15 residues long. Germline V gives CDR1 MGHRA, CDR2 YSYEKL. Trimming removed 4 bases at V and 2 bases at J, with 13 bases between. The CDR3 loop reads CASSPSQGSTDTQYF. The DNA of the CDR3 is TGCGCCAGCAGCCCCTCCCAGGGCTCCACAGATACGCAGTATTTT.

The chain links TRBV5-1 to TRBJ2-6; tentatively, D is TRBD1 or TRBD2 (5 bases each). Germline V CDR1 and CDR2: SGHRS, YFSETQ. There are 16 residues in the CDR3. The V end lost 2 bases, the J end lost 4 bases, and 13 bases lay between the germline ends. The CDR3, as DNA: TGCGCCAGCAGCTTCCGCAGGGAGCCAGGGGCCAACGTCCTGACTTTC. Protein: CASSFRREPGANVLTF.

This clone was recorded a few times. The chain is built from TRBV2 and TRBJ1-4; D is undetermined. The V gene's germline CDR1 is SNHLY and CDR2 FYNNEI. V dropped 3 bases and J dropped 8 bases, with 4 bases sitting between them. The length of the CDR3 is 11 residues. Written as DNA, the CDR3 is TGTGCCAGCAGTGAGCAGGAAAAACTGTTTTTT. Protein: CASSEQEKLFF.

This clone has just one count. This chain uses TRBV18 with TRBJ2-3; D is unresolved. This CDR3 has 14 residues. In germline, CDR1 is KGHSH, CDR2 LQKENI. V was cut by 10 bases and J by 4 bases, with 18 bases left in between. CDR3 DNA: TGTGCCACTTGCCTCAACGGAAAGGCAGATACGCAGTATTTT. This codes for CATCLNGKADTQYF.

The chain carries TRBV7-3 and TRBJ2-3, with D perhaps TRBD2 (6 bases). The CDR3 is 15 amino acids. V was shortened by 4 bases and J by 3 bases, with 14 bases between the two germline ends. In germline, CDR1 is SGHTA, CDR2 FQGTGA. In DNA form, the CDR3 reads TGTGCCAGCAGCTCTCGGGAGTCGGGGACAGATACGCAGTATTTT. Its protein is CASSSRESGTDTQYF.

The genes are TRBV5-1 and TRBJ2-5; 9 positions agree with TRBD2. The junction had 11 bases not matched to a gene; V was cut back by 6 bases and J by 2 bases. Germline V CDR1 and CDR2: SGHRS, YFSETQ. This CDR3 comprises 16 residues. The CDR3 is CASILAGLGSQETQYF. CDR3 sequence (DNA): TGCGCCAGCATACTAGCGGGCCTAGGGTCACAAGAGACCCAGTACTTC. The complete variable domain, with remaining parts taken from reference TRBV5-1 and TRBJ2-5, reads KAGVTQTPRYLIKTRGQQVTLSCSPISGHRSVSWYQQTPGQGLQFLFEYFSETQRNKGNFPGRFSGRQFSNSRSEMNVSTLELGDSALYLCASILAGLGSQETQYFGPGTRLLVL.

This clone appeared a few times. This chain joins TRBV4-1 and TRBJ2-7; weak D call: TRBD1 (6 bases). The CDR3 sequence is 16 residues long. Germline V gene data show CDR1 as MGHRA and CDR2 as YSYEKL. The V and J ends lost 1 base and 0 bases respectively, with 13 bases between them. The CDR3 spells CASSQAQGTNSYEQYF. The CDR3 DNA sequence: TGCGCCAGCAGCCAAGCCCAGGGGACCAACTCCTACGAGCAGTACTTC.

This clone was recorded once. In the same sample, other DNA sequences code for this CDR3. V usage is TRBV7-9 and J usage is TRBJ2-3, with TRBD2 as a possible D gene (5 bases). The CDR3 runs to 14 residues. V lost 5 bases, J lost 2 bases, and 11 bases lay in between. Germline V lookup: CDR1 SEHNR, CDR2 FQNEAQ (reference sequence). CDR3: CASSPGLSTDTQYF. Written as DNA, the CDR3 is TGTGCCAGCAGCCCAGGACTCTCCACAGATACGCAGTATTTT. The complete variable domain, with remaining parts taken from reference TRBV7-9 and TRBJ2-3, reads DTGVSQNPRHKITKRGQNVTFRCDPISEHNRLYWYRQTLGQGPEFLTYFQNEAQLEKSRLLSDRFSAERPKGSFSTLEIQRTEQGDSAMYLCASSPGLSTDTQYFGPGTRLTVL.

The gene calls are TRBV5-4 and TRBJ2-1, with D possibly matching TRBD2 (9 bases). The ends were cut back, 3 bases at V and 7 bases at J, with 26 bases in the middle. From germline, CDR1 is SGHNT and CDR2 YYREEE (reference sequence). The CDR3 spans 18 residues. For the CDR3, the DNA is TGTGCCAGCAGCTCCGGGACAGGCGGGAGGGCCGGGAGAAATGAGCAGTTCTTC. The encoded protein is CASSSGTGGRAGRNEQFF.